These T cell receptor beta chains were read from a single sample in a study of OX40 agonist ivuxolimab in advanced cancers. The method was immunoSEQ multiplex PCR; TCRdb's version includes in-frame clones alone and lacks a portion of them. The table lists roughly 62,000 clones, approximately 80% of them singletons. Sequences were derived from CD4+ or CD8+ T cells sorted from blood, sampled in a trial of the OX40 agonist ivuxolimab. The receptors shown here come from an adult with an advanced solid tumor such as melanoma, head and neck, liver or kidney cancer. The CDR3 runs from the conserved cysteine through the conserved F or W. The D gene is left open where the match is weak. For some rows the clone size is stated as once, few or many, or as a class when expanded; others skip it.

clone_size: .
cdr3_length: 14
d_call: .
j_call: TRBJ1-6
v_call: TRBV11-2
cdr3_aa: CASSPMGSNSPLHF
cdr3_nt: TGTGCCAGCAGCCCAATGGGCAGTAATTCACCCCTCCACTTT

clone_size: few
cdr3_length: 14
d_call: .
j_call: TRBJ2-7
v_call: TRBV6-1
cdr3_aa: CASKADLGTYEQYF
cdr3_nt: TGTGCCAGCAAGGCGGACCTAGGGACCTACGAGCAGTACTTC

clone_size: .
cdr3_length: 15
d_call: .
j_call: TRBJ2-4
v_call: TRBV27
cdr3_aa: CASSILQGAKNIQYF
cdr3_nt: TGTGCCAGCAGTATACTTCAGGGAGCCAAAAACATTCAGTACTTC

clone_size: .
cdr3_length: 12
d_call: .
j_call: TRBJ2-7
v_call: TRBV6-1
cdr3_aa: CASSSRAYEQYF
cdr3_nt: TGTGCCAGCAGCAGTCGGGCCTACGAGCAGTACTTC

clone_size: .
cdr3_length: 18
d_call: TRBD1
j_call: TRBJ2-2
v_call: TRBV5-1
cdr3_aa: CASSLVPPGQGGTGELFF
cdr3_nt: TGCGCCAGCAGCTTGGTGCCCCCGGGACAGGGGGGCACCGGGGAGCTGTTTTTT

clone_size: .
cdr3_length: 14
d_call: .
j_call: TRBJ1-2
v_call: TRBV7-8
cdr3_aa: CASSLEGPPYGYTF
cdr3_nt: TGTGCCAGCAGCTTAGAAGGGCCTCCCTATGGCTACACCTTC

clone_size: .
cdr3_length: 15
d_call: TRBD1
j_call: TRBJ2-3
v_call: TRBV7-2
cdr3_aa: CASTLQGARTDTQYF
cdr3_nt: TGTGCCAGCACCCTACAGGGGGCCCGCACAGATACGCAGTATTTT

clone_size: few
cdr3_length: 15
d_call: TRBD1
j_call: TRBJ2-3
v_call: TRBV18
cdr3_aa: CASSPYAGGPDTQYF
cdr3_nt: TGTGCCAGCTCACCATACGCAGGGGGCCCAGATACGCAGTATTTT

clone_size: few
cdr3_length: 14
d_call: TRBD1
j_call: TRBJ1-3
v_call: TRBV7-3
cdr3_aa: CASSLGTGGNTIYF
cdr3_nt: TGTGCCAGCAGCTTAGGGACAGGAGGAAACACCATATATTTT

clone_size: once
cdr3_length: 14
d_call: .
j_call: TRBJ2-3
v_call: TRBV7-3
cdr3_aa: CASSLSAGIDTQYF
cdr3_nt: TGTGCCAGCAGCTTATCGGCAGGGATTGATACGCAGTATTTT

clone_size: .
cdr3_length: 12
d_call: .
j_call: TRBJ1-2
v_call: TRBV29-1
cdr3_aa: CSVPTADYGYTF
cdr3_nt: TGCAGCGTCCCGACAGCGGACTATGGCTACACCTTC

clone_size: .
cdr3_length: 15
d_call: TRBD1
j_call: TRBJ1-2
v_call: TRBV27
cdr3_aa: CASSVKGQGASGYTF
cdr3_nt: TGTGCCAGCAGTGTAAAGGGACAGGGGGCATCTGGCTACACCTTC

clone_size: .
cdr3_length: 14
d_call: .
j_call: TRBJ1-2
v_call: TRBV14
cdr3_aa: CASSPPGRIYGYTF
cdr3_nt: TGTGCCAGCAGCCCGCCGGGACGGATCTATGGCTACACCTTC

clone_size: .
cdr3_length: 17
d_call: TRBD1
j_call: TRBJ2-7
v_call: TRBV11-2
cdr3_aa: CASSPFLDRAGFYEQYF
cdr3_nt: TGTGCCAGCAGCCCCTTCCTGGACAGGGCGGGTTTCTACGAGCAGTACTTC

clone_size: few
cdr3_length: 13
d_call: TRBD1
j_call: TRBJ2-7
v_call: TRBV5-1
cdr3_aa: CASSRDRPDEQYF
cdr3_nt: TGCGCCAGCAGCCGGGACAGGCCGGACGAGCAGTACTTC

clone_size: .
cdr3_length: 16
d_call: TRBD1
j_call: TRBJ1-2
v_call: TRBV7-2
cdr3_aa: CASRRAPGQGAYGYTF
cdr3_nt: TGTGCCAGCCGACGGGCTCCGGGACAGGGCGCCTATGGCTACACCTTC

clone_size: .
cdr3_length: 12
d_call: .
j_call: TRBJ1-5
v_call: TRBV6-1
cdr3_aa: CASRLTNQPQHF
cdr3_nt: TGTGCCAGCAGATTAACTAATCAGCCCCAGCATTTT

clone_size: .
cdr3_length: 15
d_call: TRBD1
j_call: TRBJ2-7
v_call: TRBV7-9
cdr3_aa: CASSASDRGAYEQYF
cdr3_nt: TGTGCCAGCAGCGCTTCCGACAGGGGCGCCTACGAGCAGTACTTC

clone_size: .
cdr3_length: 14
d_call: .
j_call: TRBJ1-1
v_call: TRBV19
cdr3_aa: CASSIDTAYTEAFF
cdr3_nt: TGTGCCAGTAGTATAGATACGGCGTACACTGAAGCTTTCTTT

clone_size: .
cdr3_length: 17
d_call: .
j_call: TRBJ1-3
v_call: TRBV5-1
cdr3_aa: CASSLESPGHPGNTIYF
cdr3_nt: TGCGCCAGCAGCTTGGAAAGTCCGGGACACCCCGGAAACACCATATATTTT

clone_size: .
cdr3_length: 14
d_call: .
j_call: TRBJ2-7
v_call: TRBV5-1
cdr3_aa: CASSLGTLSYEQYF
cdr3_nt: TGCGCCAGCAGCTTAGGGACACTCTCCTACGAGCAGTACTTC

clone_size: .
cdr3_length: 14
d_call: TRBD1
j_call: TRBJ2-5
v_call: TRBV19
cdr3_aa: CASTTPGQGATQYF
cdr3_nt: TGTGCCAGTACCACACCGGGACAGGGCGCGACCCAGTACTTC

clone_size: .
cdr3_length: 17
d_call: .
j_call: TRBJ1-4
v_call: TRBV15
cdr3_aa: CATSRDQVGLKGEKLFF
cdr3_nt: TGTGCCACCAGCAGAGATCAAGTGGGGTTGAAAGGCGAAAAACTGTTTTTT

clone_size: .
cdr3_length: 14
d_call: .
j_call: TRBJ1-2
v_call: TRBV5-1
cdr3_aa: CASSLGGKNYGYTF
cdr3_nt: TGCGCCAGCAGCCTGGGGGGGAAGAACTATGGCTACACCTTC

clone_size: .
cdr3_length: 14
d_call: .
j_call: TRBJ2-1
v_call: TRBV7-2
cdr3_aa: CASSLAQGNNEQFF
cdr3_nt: TGTGCCAGCAGCTTAGCACAGGGTAACAATGAGCAGTTCTTC

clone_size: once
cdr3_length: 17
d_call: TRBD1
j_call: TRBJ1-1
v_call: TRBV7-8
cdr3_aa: CASSVTGGQVGPNEAFF
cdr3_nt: TGTGCCAGCAGCGTCACCGGGGGACAGGTGGGGCCGAATGAAGCTTTCTTT

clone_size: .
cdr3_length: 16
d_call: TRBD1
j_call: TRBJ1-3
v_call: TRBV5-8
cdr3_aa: CASSLKTGGSGNTIYF
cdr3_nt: TGTGCCAGCAGCTTGAAGACAGGGGGCTCTGGAAACACCATATATTTT

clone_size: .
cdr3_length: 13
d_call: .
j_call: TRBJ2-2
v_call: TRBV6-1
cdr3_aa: CASSEFSTGELFF
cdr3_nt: TGTGCCAGCAGTGAATTTAGCACCGGGGAGCTGTTTTTT

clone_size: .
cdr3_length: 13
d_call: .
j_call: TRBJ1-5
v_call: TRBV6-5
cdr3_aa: CASKGRENQPQHF
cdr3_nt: TGTGCCAGCAAGGGCAGGGAAAATCAGCCCCAGCATTTT

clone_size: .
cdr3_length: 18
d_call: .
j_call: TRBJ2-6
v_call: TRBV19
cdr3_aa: CASSITGTESSGANVLTF
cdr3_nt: TGTGCCAGTAGTATCACCGGGACTGAGAGCTCTGGGGCCAACGTCCTGACTTTC

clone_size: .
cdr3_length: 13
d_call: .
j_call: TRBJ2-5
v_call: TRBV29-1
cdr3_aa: CSVAPTGQETQYF
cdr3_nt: TGCAGCGTTGCCCCAACAGGCCAAGAGACCCAGTACTTC

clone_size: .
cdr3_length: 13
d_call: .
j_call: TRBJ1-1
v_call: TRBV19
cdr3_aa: CASSPDRDTEAFF
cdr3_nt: TGTGCCAGTAGCCCAGACCGGGACACTGAAGCTTTCTTT

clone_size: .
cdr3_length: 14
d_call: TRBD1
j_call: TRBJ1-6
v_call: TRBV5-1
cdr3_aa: CASSAGGANSPLHF
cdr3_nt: TGCGCCAGCAGCGCAGGGGGGGCTAATTCACCCCTCCACTTT

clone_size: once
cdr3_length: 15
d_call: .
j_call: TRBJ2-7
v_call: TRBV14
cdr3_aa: CASSQEAGSNYEQYF
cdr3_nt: TGTGCCAGCAGCCAAGAGGCGGGGTCTAACTACGAGCAGTACTTC

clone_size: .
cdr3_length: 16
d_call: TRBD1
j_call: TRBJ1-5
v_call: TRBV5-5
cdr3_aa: CASSLDGTGIPQPQHF
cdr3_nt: TGTGCCAGCAGCTTGGATGGGACAGGGATCCCTCAGCCCCAGCATTTT

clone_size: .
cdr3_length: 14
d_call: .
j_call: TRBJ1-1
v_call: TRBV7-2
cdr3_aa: CASSPLGGALGAFF
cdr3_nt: TGTGCCAGCAGCCCATTAGGAGGGGCTTTAGGAGCTTTCTTT

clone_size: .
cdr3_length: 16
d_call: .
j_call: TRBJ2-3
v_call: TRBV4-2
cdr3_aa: CASSHGDSSGTDTQYF
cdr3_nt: TGTGCCAGCAGCCACGGGGACTCGAGTGGCACAGATACGCAGTATTTT

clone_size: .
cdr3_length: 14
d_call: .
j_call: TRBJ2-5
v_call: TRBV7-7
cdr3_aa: CASSLVGGQETQYF
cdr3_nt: TGTGCTAGCAGCTTAGTAGGGGGACAAGAGACCCAGTACTTC

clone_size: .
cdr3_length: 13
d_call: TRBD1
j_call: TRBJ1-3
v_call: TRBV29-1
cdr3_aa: CSVGQGAGNTIYF
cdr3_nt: TGCAGCGTTGGCCAGGGGGCCGGAAACACCATATATTTT

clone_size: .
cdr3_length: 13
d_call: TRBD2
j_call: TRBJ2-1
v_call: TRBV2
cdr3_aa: CASRSGTSGEQFF
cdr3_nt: TGTGCCAGCAGATCCGGGACTAGCGGGGAGCAGTTCTTC

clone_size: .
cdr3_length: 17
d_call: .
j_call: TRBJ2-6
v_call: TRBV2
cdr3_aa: CASNKYTAGTGANVLTF
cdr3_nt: TGTGCCAGCAATAAATATACCGCCGGGACTGGGGCCAACGTCCTGACTTTC

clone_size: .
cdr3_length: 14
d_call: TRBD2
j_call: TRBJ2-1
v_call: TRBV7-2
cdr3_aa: CASSLRGAYNEQFF
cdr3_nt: TGTGCCAGCAGCTTGCGGGGGGCTTACAATGAGCAGTTCTTC

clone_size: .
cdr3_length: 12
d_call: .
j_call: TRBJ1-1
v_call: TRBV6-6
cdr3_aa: CASSRGTTEAFF
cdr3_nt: TGTGCCAGCAGCAGGGGAACCACTGAAGCTTTCTTT

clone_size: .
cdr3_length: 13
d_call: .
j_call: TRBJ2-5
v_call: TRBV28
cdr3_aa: CASSSNSQETQYF
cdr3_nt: TGTGCCAGCAGTTCTAACAGCCAAGAGACCCAGTACTTC

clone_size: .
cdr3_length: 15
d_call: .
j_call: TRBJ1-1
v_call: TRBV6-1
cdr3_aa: CASSDNWGVGTEAFF
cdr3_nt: TGTGCCAGCAGTGACAACTGGGGGGTGGGCACTGAAGCTTTCTTT

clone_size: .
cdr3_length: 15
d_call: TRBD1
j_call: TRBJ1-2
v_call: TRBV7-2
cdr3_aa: CASSLQTGDNYGYTF
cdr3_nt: TGTGCCAGCAGCTTACAAACAGGGGATAACTATGGCTACACCTTC

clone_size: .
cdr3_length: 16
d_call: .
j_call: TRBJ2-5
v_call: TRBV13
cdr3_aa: CASSSFFRGIQETQYF
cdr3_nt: TGTGCCAGCAGCAGCTTTTTCAGGGGAATCCAAGAGACCCAGTACTTC

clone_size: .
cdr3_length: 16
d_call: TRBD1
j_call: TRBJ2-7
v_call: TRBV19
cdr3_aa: CASSNLLGTGGHEQYF
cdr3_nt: TGTGCCAGTAGTAATCTACTGGGGACAGGAGGCCACGAGCAGTACTTC

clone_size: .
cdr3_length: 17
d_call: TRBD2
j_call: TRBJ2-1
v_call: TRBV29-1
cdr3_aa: CSVRTSDTESSYNEQFF
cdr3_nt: TGCAGCGTCCGCACTAGCGACACCGAAAGCTCCTACAATGAGCAGTTCTTC

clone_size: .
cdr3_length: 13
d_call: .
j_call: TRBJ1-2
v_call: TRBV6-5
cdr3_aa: CASRTDGYYGYTF
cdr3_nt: TGTGCCAGCAGAACGGACGGCTACTATGGCTACACCTTC

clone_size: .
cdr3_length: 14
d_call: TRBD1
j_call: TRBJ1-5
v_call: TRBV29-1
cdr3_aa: CSVWDRAGNQPQHF
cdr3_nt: TGCAGCGTATGGGACAGGGCTGGCAATCAGCCCCAGCATTTT

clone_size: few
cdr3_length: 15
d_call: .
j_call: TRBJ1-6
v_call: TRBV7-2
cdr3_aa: CASSTDGRGRSPLHF
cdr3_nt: TGTGCCAGCAGCACAGATGGGAGGGGACGTTCACCCCTCCACTTT

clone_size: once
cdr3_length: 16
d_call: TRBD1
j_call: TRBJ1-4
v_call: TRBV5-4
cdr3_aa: CASSPASLGGQQKLFF
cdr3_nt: TGTGCCAGCAGCCCGGCAAGCCTCGGGGGACAGCAAAAACTGTTTTTT

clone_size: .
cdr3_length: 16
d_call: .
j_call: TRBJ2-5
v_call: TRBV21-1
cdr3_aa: CASSTRQGRLVVTQYF
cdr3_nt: TGTGCCAGCAGCACGCGACAGGGGAGGCTGGTGGTGACCCAGTACTTC

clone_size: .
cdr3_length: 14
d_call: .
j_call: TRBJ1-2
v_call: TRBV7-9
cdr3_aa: CASSRGGVNYGYTF
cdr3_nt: TGTGCCAGCAGCCGGGGCGGGGTTAACTATGGCTACACCTTC

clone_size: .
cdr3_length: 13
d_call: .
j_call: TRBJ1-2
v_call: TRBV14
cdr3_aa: CASSQATNYGYTF
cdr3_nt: TGTGCCAGCAGCCAAGCGACGAACTATGGCTACACCTTC

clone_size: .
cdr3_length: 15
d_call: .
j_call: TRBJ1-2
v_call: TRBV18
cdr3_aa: CASSPRQDSIYGYTF
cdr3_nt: TGTGCCAGCTCACCCCGACAGGATTCGATCTATGGCTACACCTTC

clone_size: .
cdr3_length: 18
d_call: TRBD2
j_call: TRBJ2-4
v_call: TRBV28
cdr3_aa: CASTPGLAGSLAKNIQYF
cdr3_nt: TGTGCCAGCACCCCGGGGCTAGCGGGGTCTTTAGCCAAAAACATTCAGTACTTC